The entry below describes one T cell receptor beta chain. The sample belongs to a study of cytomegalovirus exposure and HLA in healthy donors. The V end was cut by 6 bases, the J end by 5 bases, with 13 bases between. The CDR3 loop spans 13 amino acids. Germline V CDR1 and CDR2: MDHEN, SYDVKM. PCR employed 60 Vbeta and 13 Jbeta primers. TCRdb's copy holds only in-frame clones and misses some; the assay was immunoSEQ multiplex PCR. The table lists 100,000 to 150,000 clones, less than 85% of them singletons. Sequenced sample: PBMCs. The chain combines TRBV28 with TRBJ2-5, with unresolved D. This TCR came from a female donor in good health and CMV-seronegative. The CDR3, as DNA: TGTGCCAGCAGGCTAGGAAGTTTGGAGACCCAGTACTTC. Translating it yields CASRLGSLETQYF.